Reported below is one T cell receptor beta chain. Its antigen is unidentified. These data belong to a study of T cells in Graves' hyperthyroidism and ophthalmopathy. Study observations and caveats: The majority of expanded thyroid clonotypes above 0.001 also appeared in blood. Separation of ophthalmopathy from stable hyperthyroidism was achieved by a 13 V-J model.

A patient was excluded if there was uncontrolled infection, other autoimmune disease, pregnancy or lactation. Amplification of TCR beta CDR3 regions used RNA as the template. TCR CDR3 underwent first-round RT-PCR with the HTBI primer set. TCRdb processed the multiplex PCR reads anew with MiXCR; each CDR3 protein has one entry. The sample consists of about 520,000 distinct CDR3 sequences, around a quarter of them appearing once. The V and J ends lost 4 bases and 4 bases respectively, with 7 bases between them. The CDR3 has 12 amino acids. Germline V gives CDR1 LNHDA, CDR2 SQIVND (reference sequence). The source of this sequence is a woman between 25 and 40 years old with Graves' ophthalmopathy. The chain couples TRBV19 to TRBJ1-2; no firm D call. The sample was blood. The CDR3 loop reads CASSTHTYGYTF. The CDR3 DNA follows: TGTGCCAGTAGTACCCACACCTATGGCTACACCTTC.